The 4 T cell receptor beta chains below all came from one sample that was sequenced in a study of graft-versus-host responses after intestinal transplantation. Here immunoSEQ multiplex PCR was the method, and the copy in TCRdb shows in-frame clones only, minus some. The table lists tens of thousands of clones, about 90% of them singletons. The source was PBMCs, collected about 4 months after intestinal transplantation. The receptors originated from a human patient who received an intestinal transplant, so some T cells may come from the graft donor.

This clone was picked up a small number of times. The rearrangement joins TRBV23-1 to TRBJ2-7, with TRBD1 matching 10 bases. TRBV23-1 is filed as an ORF, its function uncertain. The CDR3 has 13 amino acids. The CDR3 loop is CAGPVDRGDEQYF. The DNA of the CDR3 is TGCGCGGGCCCCGTGGACAGGGGGGACGAGCAGTACTTC.

The rearrangement uses TRBV7-9 and TRBJ1-5; no clear D. The germline CDR1 and CDR2 sequences are SEHNR and FQNEAQ (reference sequence). The CDR3 is 12 amino acids. V lost 1 base, J lost 4 bases, and 2 bases lay in between. The CDR3 is CASSLENQPQHF. The CDR3 bases are TGTGCCAGCAGCTTAGAAAATCAGCCCCAGCATTTT.

The genes are TRBV9 and TRBJ2-1; no definite D call. The germline V gene has CDR1 SGDLS and CDR2 YYNGEE. The CDR3 is 14 amino acids. V dropped 5 bases and J dropped 0 bases, with 9 bases sitting between them. This chain's CDR3 is CASRPLSSYNEQFF. The CDR3 DNA reads as TGTGCCAGCAGACCGTTAAGCTCCTACAATGAGCAGTTCTTC.

The chain employs TRBV5-6 and TRBJ2-3; perhaps D is TRBD1 or TRBD2 (6 bases each). Between the trimmed V and J ends, which lost 7 bases and 2 bases, there was a span of 14 bases. The CDR3 has 14 residues. From germline, CDR1 is SGHDT and CDR2 YYEEEE. The CDR3, as DNA: TGTGCCAGCTCGGAGGGGGTCAACACAGATACGCAGTATTTT. Protein sequence: CASSEGVNTDTQYF.